What follows are 13 T cell receptor beta chains derived from one specimen sequenced in a study of cytomegalovirus exposure and HLA in healthy donors. The PCR was carried out with 60 Vbeta primers and 13 Jbeta primers. The table came from immunoSEQ multiplex PCR; TCRdb's copy has only in-frame clones and leaves some out. The table includes over 200,000 clones, roughly 79% detected once. The material sequenced was PBMCs. The receptor set was obtained from a male donor in good health and CMV-seronegative.

The chain links TRBV7-9 to TRBJ2-3; no reliable D call. This CDR3 has 13 residues. Germline lookup yields CDR1 SEHNR and CDR2 FQNEAQ (reference sequence). Trimming removed 8 bases at V and 1 base at J, with 10 bases between. The CDR3 DNA reads as TGTGCCAGCCGTCAAACAGGCACAGATACGCAGTATTTT. This encodes CASRQTGTDTQYF.

The chain employs TRBV4-1 and TRBJ2-5, with D possibly being TRBD2 (5 bases). The germline V and J ends were trimmed by 8 bases and 0 bases, with 10 bases remaining between them. The germline CDR1 and CDR2 sequences are MGHRA and YSYEKL. The CDR3 has 13 amino acids. DNA for the CDR3: TGCGCCAGCCGGACTCTGTACCAAGAGACCCAGTACTTC. It translates to CASRTLYQETQYF.

This clone was found once. J is TRBJ2-3 and V is TRBV4-3, with 10 bases lining up with TRBD2. The V and J ends lost 1 base and 1 base, in that order; junction bases with no gene match: 2. This CDR3 has 16 amino acids. Germline values: CDR1 LGHNA, CDR2 YSLEER. In nucleotides, the CDR3 is TGCGCCAGCAGCCAAGTTAGCGGGAGGCGCACAGATACGCAGTATTTT. This gives the protein CASSQVSGRRTDTQYF.

The chain joins TRBV5-1 to TRBJ1-4, with D perhaps matching TRBD1 (5 bases). V was clipped by 0 bases and J by 8 bases, with 20 bases between them. The germline V gene encodes CDR1 SGHRS and CDR2 YFSETQ. CDR3 length: 17 amino acids. CDR3 sequence (DNA): TGCGCCAGCAGCTTGGGGCCAAGACAGCTGGCTCAAGAAAAACTGTTTTTT. Its translation is CASSLGPRQLAQEKLFF.

J is TRBJ1-4 and V is TRBV6-4, with TRBD1 matching over 9 bases. V lost 6 bases, J lost 7 bases, and 9 bases stayed unmatched. Germline assignment: CDR1 MRHNA and CDR2 SNTAGT. The CDR3 extends over 15 amino acids. The CDR3 is CASRETGGGSEKLFF. Written as DNA, the CDR3 is TGTGCCAGCAGGGAAACAGGGGGCGGATCTGAAAAACTGTTTTTT.

The genes are TRBV28 and TRBJ1-2; D is possibly TRBD1 (5 bases). Germline V gives CDR1 MDHEN, CDR2 SYDVKM. The CDR3 spans 13 residues. The V end was cut by 5 bases, the J end by 8 bases, with 15 bases between. The CDR3 is CASSTLHRQGYTF. CDR3 DNA sequence: TGTGCCAGCAGTACGCTACATCGACAGGGCTACACCTTC.

The rearrangement uses TRBV19 and TRBJ2-2, with 10 bases matching TRBD1. This CDR3 has 17 residues. V shed 1 base and J 5 bases; nucleotides not matched to a gene: 7. Germline V gives CDR1 LNHDA, CDR2 SQIVND (reference sequence). The DNA of the CDR3 is TGTGCCAGTAGTATAGCGACAGGGGGCGATTGGACCGGGGAGCTGTTTTTT. Translation gives CASSIATGGDWTGELFF.

DNA for the CDR3: TGTGCCAGCAGCCGAGGATGGCGGAGGGGATATGGCTACACCTTC. Protein sequence: CASSRGWRRGYGYTF. The V gene is TRBV14, the J gene TRBJ1-2; possibly TRBD1 for D (5 bases). This CDR3 contains 15 residues. Per germline, CDR1 SGHDN and CDR2 FVKESK. The V gene lost 4 bases and the J gene lost 5 bases, with 17 bases spanning the gap.

The rearrangement joins TRBV4-2 to TRBJ2-2; TRBD2 is a possible D gene (6 bases). CDR3 length: 16 residues. Trimming left V 2 bases short and J 5 bases short, with 15 bases between. Germline CDR1 LGHNA, CDR2 YNFKEQ. The CDR3 bases are TGTGCCAGCAGCCAATCCCCGGGACTTCCTACCGGGGAGCTGTTTTTT. Translation: CASSQSPGLPTGELFF.

CDR3: CASSSRLTGSKETQYF. The CDR3, as DNA: TGTGCCAGCAGCTCCCGATTGACAGGTTCTAAAGAGACCCAGTACTTC. The chain recombines TRBV7-2 with TRBJ2-5; TRBD1 might be the D (6 bases). Germline CDR1 and CDR2: SGHTA and FQGNSA. The germline V and J ends were trimmed by 4 bases and 3 bases, with 18 bases remaining between them. This CDR3 has 16 residues.

The genes are TRBV2 and TRBJ1-2; D unresolved. This CDR3 has 13 residues. Trimming shortened V by 4 bases and J by 4 bases, and 10 bases separated the two germline ends. Per germline, CDR1 SNHLY and CDR2 FYNNEI. The CDR3 protein is CASSGMGSYGYTF. CDR3 coding DNA: TGTGCCAGCAGTGGGATGGGCTCCTATGGCTACACCTTC.

V and J are TRBV5-4 and TRBJ2-3; 8 bases map to TRBD2. J gave up 5 bases and V 8 bases, and 4 bases lay outside the gene matches. CDR1 and CDR2 (germline): SGHNT, YYREEE (reference sequence). The CDR3 has 12 residues. Here the CDR3 reads CASSGGIDTQYF. CDR3 sequence (DNA): TGTGCCAGTTCGGGGGGGATAGATACGCAGTATTTT. Supplemented by reference TRBV5-4 and TRBJ2-3, the full variable domain reads ETGVTQSPTHLIKTRGQQVTLRCSSQSGHNTVSWYQQALGQGPQFIFQYYREEENGRGNFPPRFSGLQFPNYSSELNVNALELDDSALYLCASSGGIDTQYFGPGTRLTVL.

This clone has only a few counts. The rearrangement links TRBV23-1 to TRBJ1-4; D perhaps matches TRBD1 (5 bases). TRBV23-1 is an open reading frame whose function is uncertain. The CDR3 has 13 residues. With 4 bases removed from V and 8 bases from J, the gap between germline ends came to 11 bases. CDR3 loop: CASSLGEEEKLFF. For the CDR3, the DNA is TGCGCCAGCAGTCTAGGGGAGGAGGAAAAACTGTTTTTT.